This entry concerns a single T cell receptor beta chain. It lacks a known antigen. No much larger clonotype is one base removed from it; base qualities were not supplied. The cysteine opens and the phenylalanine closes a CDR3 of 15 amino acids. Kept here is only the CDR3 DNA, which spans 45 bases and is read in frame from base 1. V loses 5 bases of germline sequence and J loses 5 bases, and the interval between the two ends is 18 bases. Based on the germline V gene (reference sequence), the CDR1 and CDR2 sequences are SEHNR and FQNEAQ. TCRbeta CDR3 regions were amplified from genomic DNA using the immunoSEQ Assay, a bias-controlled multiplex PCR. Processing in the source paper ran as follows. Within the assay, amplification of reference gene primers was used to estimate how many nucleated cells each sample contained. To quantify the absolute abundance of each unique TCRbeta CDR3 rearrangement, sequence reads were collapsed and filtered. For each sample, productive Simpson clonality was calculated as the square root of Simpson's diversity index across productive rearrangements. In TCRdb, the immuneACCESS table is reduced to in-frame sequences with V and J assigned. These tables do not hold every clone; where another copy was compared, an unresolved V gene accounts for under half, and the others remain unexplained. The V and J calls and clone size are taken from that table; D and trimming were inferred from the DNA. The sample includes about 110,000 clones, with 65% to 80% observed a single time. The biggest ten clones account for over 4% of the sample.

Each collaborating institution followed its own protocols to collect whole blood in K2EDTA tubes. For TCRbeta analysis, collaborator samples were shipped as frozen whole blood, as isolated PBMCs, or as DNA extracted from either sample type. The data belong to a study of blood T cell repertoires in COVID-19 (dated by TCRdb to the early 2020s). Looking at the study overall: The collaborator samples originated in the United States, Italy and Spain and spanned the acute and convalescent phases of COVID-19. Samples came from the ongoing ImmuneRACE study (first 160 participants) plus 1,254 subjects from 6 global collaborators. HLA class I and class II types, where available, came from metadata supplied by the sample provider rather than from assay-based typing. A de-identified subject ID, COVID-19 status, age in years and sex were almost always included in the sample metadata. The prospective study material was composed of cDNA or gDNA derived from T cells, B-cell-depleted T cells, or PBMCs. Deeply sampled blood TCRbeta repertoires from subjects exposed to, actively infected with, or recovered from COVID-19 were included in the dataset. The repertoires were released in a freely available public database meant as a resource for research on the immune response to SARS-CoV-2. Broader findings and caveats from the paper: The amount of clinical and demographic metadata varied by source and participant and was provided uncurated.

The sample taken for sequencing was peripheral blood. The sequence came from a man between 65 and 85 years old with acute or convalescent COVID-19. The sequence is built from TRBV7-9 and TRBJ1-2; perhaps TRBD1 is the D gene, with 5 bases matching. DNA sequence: TGTGCCAGCAGCCCAGGTGGGGCGGTCCAGTATGGCTACACCTTC. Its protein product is CASSPGGAVQYGYTF.